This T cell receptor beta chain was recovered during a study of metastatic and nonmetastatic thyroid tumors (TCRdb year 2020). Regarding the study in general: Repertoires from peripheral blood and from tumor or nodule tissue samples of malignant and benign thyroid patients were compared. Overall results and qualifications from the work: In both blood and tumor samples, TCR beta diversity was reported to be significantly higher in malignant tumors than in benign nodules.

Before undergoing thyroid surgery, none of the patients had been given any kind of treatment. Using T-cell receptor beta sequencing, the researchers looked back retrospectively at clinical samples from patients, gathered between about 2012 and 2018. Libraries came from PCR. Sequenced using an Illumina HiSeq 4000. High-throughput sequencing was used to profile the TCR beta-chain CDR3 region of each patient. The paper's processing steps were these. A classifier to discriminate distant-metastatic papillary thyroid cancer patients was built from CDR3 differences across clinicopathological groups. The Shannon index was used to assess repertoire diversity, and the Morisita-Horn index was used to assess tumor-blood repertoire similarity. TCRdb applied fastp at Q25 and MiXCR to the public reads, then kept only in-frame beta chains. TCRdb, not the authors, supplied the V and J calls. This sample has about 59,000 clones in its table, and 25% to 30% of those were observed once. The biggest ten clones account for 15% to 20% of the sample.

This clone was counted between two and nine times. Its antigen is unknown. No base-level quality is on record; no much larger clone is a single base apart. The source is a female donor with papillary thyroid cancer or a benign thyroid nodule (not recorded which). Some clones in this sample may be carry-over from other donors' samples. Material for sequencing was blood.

CDR3 loop: CASRQGTGNGYTF. The DNA sequence follows: TGTGCCAGCAGACAAGGGACAGGGAATGGCTACACCTTC. The rearranged chain carries TRBV12-3 or TRBV12-4 and TRBJ1-2, with TRBD1 matching 9 junction bases. The CDR3 starts with the cysteine, ends with the phenylalanine, and has 13 residues. Only CDR3 DNA remains: 39 bases, in frame from the first base. Trimming accounts for 6 bases at V and 6 bases at J, while the number of junction bases matched to no gene is 5.